The present entry profiles one T cell receptor beta chain with its context. This clonotype was seen more than once but under ten times. What antigen it recognizes has not been identified. The record has no base qualities; no much larger clone is one base away. This entry comes from a study of spatial heterogeneity in lung cancer (dated by TCRdb to between 2018 and 2021). About the investigation overall: The donors were approximately 70 patients from the lung TRACERx cohort who had early-stage, untreated non-small cell lung cancer. TCR repertoire features were related to nonsynonymous mutation counts determined by whole-exome sequencing of tumor tissue. In the raw uncorrected reads, each unique combination of TCR and UMI appeared on average more than ten times. Both alpha and beta chains were TCR-sequenced in around 220 tumor regions, under 70 matched nontumor lung samples and some 56 PBMC samples obtained at surgery. The study quantitatively compared TCR alpha and beta repertoires across multiple tumor regions, matched nontumor lung and blood in non-small cell lung cancer. More beta-chain than alpha-chain transcripts were consistently detected, likely reflecting higher beta-chain transcript abundance. Follow-up PBMC samples were sequenced whenever available, with a median time to follow-up of approximately 23 months after resection. The full study reports these points: Ubiquitous expanded tumor TCRs were detected in blood more often at tumor resection than at routine follow-up. Additional single-cell paired TCR alpha and beta sequencing was considered necessary to confirm, at a functional level, the hypothesis that regional TCRs recognize regional mutations. Comparisons of baseline and follow-up blood repertoires included only approximately 14 patients.

The meaning of the sample's time point label: blood at routine non-recurrence follow-up after resection. TCR sequencing used whole RNA extracted from tumor and nontumor lung tissue, or from cryopreserved PBMC samples, without cell sorting. Patients were selected for TCR sequencing only if sufficient RNA was available from at least two tumor regions. To prepare the library, 5' RACE was applied. TCRdb lists the instrument as NextSeq 500. In the TCR library protocol, a unique molecular identifier was attached to each TCR cDNA molecule so that PCR and sequencing errors could be corrected. On the study's bioinformatics: TCR identification, UMI-based error correction and CDR3 extraction were performed with Decombinator tools. Expanded TCRs were defined as those above a frequency of 2 per 1,000, corresponding to the top 1% of the tumor frequency distribution. Rényi diversity was computed with the R vegan package after subsampling each repertoire 100 times to 5,000 TCRs. CDR3 similarity networks were built from amino acid triplet string-kernel similarity, connecting CDR3s with pairwise similarity above 0.82. TCRdb handled the public reads itself, with Q25 trimming in fastp and clone calling in MiXCR, and kept productive beta chains. Entries that share a CDR3 protein sequence are merged under the most common genes and DNA. TCRdb assigned the V and J calls; the authors' analysis was not used. Present in this sample are about 52,000 distinct CDR3 sequences, less than 9.5% of which were seen just once. Jointly, the top ten make up approximately 35% of the sample.

The germline V gene encodes CDR1 SGHAT and CDR2 FQNNGV. The germline V and J ends show losses of 0 bases and 4 bases respectively, and no gene match explains 5 bases of the junction. From cysteine to phenylalanine, the CDR3 is 15 amino acids long. The sequence is cut down to CDR3 DNA, 45 bases in frame from base 1. The specimen comprised PBMCs, sampled at follow-up. The chain is encoded by TRBV11-2 joined to TRBJ2-7; TRBD1 aligns with 8 central bases. The source is a female donor with early-stage non-small cell lung cancer. The CDR3 sequence is CASSLEAGTGYEQYF. The DNA reads as follows: TGTGCCAGCAGCTTAGAGGCGGGGACAGGTTACGAGCAGTACTTC.